What follows describes a single TCR beta chain. This sample was taken from a study of tumor-infiltrating lymphocytes in primary liver carcinoma. Without any cell sorting, about 19-31 mg of bulk tissue yielded co-extracted RNA and DNA. The CDR3 consists of 15 residues. The germline gives CDR1 SGHAT, CDR2 FQNNGV. With 5 bases removed from V and 3 bases from J, the gap between germline ends came to 13 bases. The template, about 500 ng total RNA, yielded TCR beta cDNA made with a constant-region primer. What produced the TCR beta libraries was three nested multiplex PCR rounds using slightly modified ARM-PCR. Two initial PCR rounds of roughly 10 cycles each paired TRBV1-TRBV30 forward primers with a C-beta reverse primer. TCRdb recomputed calls from the multiplex PCR reads with MiXCR, one row per CDR3 protein. Of tens of thousands of distinct CDR3 sequences in the sample, roughly three quarters were seen once.

Source material: liver tumor tissue from sampling region 4. The subset was: tumor region T4, right-lateral pole. This sequence originates from a woman aged 30 to 39 with primary liver carcinoma and hepatitis B virus infection. The chain recombines TRBV11-2 with TRBJ2-2; TRBD2 is a possible D gene (6 bases). For the CDR3, the DNA is TGTGCCAGCAGCCCTAGTACGGGGGACACCGGGGAGCTGTTTTTT. It translates to CASSPSTGDTGELFF. Full variable domain (outside the CDR3, taken from reference TRBV11-2 and TRBJ2-2): EAGVAQSPRYKIIEKRQSVAFWCNPISGHATLYWYQQILGQGPKLLIQFQNNGVVDDSQLPKDRFSAERLKGVDSTLKIQPAKLEDSAVYLCASSPSTGDTGELFFGEGSRLTVL.